This T cell receptor (beta chain) is from a study of glioma-infiltrating T cells after dendritic cell vaccination. The J segment lost 9 bases and the V segment lost 3 bases, leaving 8 bases of the junction unmatched. The CDR3 consists of 13 residues. CDR1 and CDR2 from the germline V gene are PRHDT and FYEKMQ (reference sequence). Amplification used 60 V beta primers and 13 J beta primers. Generated by immunoSEQ multiplex PCR, the TCRdb table keeps only in-frame clones and is missing some. Seen here are about 92,000 clones, 65% to 90% observed once, and the top ten hold about 15%. The chain is built from TRBV13 and TRBJ2-7; 7 bases match TRBD1. The TCR comes from a human donor with glioblastoma. The material was blood, obtained before dendritic cell vaccination. In nucleotides, the CDR3 is TGTGCCAGCAGCTTTTTTCAGGGGGACGGGCAGTACTTC. This translates into CASSFFQGDGQYF.